This T cell receptor beta chain is drawn from a study of response to subunit inactivated influenza vaccine. This clonotype was counted between two and nine times. V was shortened by 7 bases and J by 2 bases, with 13 bases between the two germline ends. Germline assignment: CDR1 MNHEY and CDR2 SVGEGT. CDR3 length: 14 residues. TCRdb processed the RT-PCR reads anew with MiXCR; each CDR3 protein has one entry. The sample consists of fewer than 750,000 distinct CDR3 sequences, 12% to 15% of them appearing once. This clonotype originated in a man over 45 who received an inactivated influenza vaccine. The chain couples TRBV6-2 or TRBV6-3 to TRBJ2-3, with D possibly called TRBD1 or TRBD2 (6 bases each). This specimen consisted of PBMCs from blood, obtained roughly 13 days after vaccination. In nucleotides, the CDR3 is TGTGCCAGCATGATGGGGGGCCCCACAGATACGCAGTATTTT. Translation gives CASMMGGPTDTQYF.